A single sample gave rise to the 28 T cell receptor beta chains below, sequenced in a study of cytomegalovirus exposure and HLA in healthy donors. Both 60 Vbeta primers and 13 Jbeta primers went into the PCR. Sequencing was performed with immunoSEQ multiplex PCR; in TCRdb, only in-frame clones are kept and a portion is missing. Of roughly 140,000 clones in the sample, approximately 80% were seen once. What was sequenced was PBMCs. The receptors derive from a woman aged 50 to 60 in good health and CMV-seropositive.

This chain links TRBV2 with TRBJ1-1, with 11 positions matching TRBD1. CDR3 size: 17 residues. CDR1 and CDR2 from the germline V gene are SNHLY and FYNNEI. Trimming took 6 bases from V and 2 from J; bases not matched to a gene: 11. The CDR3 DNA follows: TGTGCCAGCAGCCCAGGACAGGGGGCTATAATAAACACTGAAGCTTTCTTT. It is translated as CASSPGQGAIINTEAFF.

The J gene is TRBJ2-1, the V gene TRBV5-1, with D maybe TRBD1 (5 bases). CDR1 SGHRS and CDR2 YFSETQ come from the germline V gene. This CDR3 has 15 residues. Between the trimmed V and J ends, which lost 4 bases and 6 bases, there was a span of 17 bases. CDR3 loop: CASSSVASRGNEQFF. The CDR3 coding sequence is TGCGCCAGCAGCAGTGTTGCCTCAAGGGGCAATGAGCAGTTCTTC.

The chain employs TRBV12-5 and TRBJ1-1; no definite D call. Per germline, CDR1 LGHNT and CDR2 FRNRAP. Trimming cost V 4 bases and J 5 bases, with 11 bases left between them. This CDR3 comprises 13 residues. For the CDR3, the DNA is TGTGCTAGTGGTTCCGAACCCGGGACTGAAGCTTTCTTT. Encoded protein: CASGSEPGTEAFF.

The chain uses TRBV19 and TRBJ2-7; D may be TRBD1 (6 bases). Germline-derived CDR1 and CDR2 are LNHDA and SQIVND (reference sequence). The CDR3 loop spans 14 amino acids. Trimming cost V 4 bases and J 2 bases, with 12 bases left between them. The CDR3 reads CASSSRDTPYEQYF. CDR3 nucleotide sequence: TGTGCCAGTAGTAGCCGGGACACCCCCTACGAGCAGTACTTC.

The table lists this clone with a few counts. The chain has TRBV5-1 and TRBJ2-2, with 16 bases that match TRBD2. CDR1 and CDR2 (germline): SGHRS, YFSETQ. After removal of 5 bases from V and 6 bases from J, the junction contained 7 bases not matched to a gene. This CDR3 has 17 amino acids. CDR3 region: CASRSGTSGGAAGELFF. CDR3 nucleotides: TGCGCCAGCAGATCCGGGACTAGCGGGGGGGCCGCCGGGGAGCTGTTTTTT.

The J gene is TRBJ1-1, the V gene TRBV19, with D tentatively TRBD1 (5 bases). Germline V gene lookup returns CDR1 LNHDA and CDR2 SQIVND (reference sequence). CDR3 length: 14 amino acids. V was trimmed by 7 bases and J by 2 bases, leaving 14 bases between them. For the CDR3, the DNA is TGTGCCAGTACCTGGGGGAGGGTCAACACTGAAGCTTTCTTT. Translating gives CASTWGRVNTEAFF.

The CDR3 DNA is TGCGCCAGCAGCTATGGCAGGGTCGTAGTCGGGGAGCTGTTTTTT. This gives the protein CASSYGRVVVGELFF. The chain has TRBV5-1 and TRBJ2-2; TRBD1 might be the D (5 bases). Germline CDR1 SGHRS, CDR2 YFSETQ. This CDR3 contains 15 residues. V was trimmed by 3 bases and J by 7 bases, leaving 16 bases between them.

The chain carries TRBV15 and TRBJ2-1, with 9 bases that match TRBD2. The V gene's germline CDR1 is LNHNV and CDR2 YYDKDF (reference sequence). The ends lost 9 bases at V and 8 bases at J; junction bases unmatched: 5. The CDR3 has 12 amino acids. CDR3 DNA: TGTGCCACGGGACTAGCAGCATATGAGCAGTTCTTC. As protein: CATGLAAYEQFF.

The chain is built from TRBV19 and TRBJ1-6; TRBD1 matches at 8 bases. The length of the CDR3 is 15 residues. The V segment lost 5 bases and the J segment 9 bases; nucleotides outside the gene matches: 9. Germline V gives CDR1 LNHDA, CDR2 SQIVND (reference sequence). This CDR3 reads CASSPGQGVSSPLHF. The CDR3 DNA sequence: TGTGCCAGTAGTCCCGGACAGGGAGTGTCTTCACCCCTCCACTTT. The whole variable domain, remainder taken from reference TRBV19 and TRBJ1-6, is DGGITQSPKYLFRKEGQNVTLSCEQNLNHDAMYWYRQDPGQGLRLIYYSQIVNDFQKGDIAEGYSVSREKKESFPLTVTSAQKNPTAFYLCASSPGQGVSSPLHFGNGTRLTVT.

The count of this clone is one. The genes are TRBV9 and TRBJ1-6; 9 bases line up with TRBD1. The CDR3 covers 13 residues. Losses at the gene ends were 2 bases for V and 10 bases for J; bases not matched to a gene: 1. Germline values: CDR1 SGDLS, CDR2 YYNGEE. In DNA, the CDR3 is TGTGCCAGCAGCGTCGGACAGGGGTCACCCCTCCACTTT. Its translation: CASSVGQGSPLHF. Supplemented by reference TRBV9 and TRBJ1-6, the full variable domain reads DSGVTQTPKHLITATGQRVTLRCSPRSGDLSVYWYQQSLDQGLQFLIQYYNGEERAKGNILERFSAQQFPDLHSELNLSSLELGDSALYFCASSVGQGSPLHFGNGTRLTVT.

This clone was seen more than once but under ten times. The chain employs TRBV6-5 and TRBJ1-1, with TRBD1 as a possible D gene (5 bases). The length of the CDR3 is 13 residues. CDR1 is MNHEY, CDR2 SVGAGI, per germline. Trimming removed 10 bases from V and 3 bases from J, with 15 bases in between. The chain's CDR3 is CATTWGVDTEAFF. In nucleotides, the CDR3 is TGTGCCACGACGTGGGGGGTCGACACTGAAGCTTTCTTT.

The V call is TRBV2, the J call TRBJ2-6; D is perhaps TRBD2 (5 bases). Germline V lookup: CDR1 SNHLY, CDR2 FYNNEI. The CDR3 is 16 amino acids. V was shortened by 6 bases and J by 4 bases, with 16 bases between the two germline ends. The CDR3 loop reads CASRLVRSRGANVLTF. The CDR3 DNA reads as TGTGCCAGCAGACTAGTCAGGTCCCGGGGGGCCAACGTCCTGACTTTC.

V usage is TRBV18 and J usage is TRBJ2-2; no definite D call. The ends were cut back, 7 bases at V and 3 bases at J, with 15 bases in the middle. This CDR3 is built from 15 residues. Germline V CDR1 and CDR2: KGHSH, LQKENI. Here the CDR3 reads CASLNPWAYTGELFF. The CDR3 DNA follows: TGTGCCAGCTTGAACCCATGGGCTTACACCGGGGAGCTGTTTTTT.

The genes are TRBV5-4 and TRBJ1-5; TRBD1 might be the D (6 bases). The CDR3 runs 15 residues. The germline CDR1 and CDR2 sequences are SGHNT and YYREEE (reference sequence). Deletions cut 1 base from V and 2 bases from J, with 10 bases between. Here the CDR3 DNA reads TGTGCCAGCAGCTTGCTGCCAGGGGGCAATCAGCCCCAGCATTTT. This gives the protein CASSLLPGGNQPQHF.

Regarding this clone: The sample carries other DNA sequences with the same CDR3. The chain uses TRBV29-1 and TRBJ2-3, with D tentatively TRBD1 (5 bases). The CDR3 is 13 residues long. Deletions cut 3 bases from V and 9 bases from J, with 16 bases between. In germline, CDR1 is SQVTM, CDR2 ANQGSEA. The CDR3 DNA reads TGCAGCGTTGATGAGGACAACCCGGCGACGCAGTATTTT. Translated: CSVDEDNPATQYF.

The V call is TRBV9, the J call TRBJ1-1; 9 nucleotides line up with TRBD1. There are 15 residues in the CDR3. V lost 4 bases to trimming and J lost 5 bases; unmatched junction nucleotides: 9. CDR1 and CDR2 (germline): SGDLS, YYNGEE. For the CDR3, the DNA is TGTGCCAGCAGCACCACGGACAGGGGACAAACTGAAGCTTTCTTT. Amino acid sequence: CASSTTDRGQTEAFF.

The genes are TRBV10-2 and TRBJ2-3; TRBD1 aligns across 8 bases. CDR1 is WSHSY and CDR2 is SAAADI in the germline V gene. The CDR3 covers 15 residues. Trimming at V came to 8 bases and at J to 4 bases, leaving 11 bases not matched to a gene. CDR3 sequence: CASGPGGMRADTQYF. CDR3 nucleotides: TGCGCCAGCGGGCCAGGGGGCATGAGGGCAGATACGCAGTATTTT.

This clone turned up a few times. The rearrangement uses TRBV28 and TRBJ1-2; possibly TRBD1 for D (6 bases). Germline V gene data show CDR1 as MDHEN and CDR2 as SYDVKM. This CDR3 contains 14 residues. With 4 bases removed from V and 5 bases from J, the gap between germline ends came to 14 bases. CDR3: CASSSETGTYGYTF. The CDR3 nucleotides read TGTGCCAGCAGTTCCGAAACAGGGACGTATGGCTACACCTTC.

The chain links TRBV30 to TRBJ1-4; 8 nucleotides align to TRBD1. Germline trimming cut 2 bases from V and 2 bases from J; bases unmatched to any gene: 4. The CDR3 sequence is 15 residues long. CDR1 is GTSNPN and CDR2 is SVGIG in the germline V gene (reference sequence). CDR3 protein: CAWSYRGRTNEKLFF. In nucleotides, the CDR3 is TGTGCCTGGAGTTACAGGGGGAGGACTAATGAAAAACTGTTTTTT. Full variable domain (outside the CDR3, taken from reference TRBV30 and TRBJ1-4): SQTIHQWPATLVQPVGSPLSLECTVEGTSNPNLYWYRQAAGRGLQLLFYSVGIGQISSEVPQNLSASRPQDRQFILSSKKLLLSDSGFYLCAWSYRGRTNEKLFFGSGTQLSVL.

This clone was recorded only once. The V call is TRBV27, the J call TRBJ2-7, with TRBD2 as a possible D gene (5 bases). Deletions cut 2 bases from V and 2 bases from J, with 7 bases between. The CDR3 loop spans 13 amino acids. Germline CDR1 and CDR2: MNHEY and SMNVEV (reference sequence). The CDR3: CASSLGGPYEQYF. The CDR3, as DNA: TGTGCCAGCAGTTTAGGAGGACCCTACGAGCAGTACTTC.

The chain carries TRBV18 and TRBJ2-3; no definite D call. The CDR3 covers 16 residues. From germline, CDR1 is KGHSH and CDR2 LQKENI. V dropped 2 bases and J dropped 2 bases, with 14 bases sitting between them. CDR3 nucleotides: TGTGCCAGCTCACCATTCGCAGAAACGCACACAGATACGCAGTATTTT. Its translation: CASSPFAETHTDTQYF.

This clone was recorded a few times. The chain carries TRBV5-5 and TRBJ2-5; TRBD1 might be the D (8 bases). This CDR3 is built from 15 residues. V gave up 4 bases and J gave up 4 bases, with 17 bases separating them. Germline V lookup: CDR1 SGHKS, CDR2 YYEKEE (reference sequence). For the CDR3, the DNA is TGTGCCAGCAGCGGGGGGGGACAGGCAGGAGAGACCCAGTACTTC. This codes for CASSGGGQAGETQYF.

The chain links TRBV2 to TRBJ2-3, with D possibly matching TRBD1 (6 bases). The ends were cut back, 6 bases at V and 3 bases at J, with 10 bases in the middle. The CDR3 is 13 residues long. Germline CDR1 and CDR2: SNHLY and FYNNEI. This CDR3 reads CASRRTETDTQYF. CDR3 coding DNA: TGTGCCAGCAGGAGGACAGAAACAGATACGCAGTATTTT.

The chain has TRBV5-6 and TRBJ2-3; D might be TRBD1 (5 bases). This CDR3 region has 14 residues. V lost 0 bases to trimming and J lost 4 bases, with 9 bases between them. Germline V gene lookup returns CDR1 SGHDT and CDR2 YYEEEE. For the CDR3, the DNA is TGTGCCAGCAGCTTGGGACAGCCCTCAGATACGCAGTATTTT. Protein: CASSLGQPSDTQYF.

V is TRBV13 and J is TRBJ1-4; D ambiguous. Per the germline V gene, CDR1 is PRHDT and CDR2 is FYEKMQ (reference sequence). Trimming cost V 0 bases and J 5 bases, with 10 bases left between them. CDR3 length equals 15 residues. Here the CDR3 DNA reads TGTGCCAGCAGCTTAGGCGGGAGACTGAATGAAAAACTGTTTTTT. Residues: CASSLGGRLNEKLFF.

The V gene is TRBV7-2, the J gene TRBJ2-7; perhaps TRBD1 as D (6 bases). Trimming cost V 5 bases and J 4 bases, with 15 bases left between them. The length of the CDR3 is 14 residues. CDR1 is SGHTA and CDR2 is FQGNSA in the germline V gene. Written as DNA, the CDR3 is TGTGCCAGCAGCACTTCTGTCCAGGGGTACGAGCAGTACTTC. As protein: CASSTSVQGYEQYF.

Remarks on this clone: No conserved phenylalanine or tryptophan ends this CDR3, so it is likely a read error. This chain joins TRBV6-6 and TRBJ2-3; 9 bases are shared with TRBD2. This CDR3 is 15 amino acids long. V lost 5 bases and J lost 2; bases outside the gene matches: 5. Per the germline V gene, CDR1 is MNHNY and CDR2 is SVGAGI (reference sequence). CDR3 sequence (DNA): TGTGCCAGCAGTAGGACTAGCGCCCTCACAGATACGCAGTATTCT. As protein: CASSRTSALTDTQYS.

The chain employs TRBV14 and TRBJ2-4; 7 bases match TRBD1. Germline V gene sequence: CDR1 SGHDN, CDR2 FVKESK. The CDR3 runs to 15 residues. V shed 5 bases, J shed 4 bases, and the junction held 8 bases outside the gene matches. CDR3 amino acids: CASSRLTGSKNIQYF. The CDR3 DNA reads TGTGCCAGCAGCAGACTGACAGGGTCAAAAAACATTCAGTACTTC.